This TCR beta chain was recovered during a study of shared clonotypes between healthy human individuals. Study at large: Participating donors consisted of a couple of women and three men aged 18 to 49.

This CDR3 has 16 residues. Germline V gene data show CDR1 as LGHNA and CDR2 as YNFKEQ. Between the trimmed V and J ends, which lost 0 bases and 0 bases, there was a span of 8 bases. Among the donors, all were Caucasian adults who lived in Nashville, Tennessee. Assay execution proceeded at the deep level. Sequenced by immunoSEQ multiplex PCR; TCRdb stores in-frame clones only, minus some. Found here are around 990,000 clones, 60% to 85% of them singletons; the top ten hold 0.89%. A few counts support this clone. The same CDR3 can be traced to other DNA sequences in this sample. This sequence was found in a man between 18 and 35 years old in good health. Some clones in this sample may be carry-over from other donors' samples. The sample taken for sequencing was memory CD4+ T cells from PBMCs. Described subset: CD45RA-negative fraction. The chain uses TRBV4-2 and TRBJ1-4, with D possibly TRBD1 on 5 matching bases. The CDR3 DNA reads as TGTGCCAGCAGCCAAGATTGGGGGTCAACTAATGAAAAACTGTTTTTT. It translates to CASSQDWGSTNEKLFF.